This T cell receptor beta chain was recorded in a study of T cell responses to AZD1222 COVID-19 vaccine. V gave up 4 bases and J gave up 1 base, with 11 bases separating them. In germline, CDR1 is MNHEY, CDR2 SVGAGI. The CDR3 loop spans 15 amino acids. Clones were sequenced by immunoSEQ multiplex PCR, and TCRdb holds only the in-frame ones, with some missing. This sample has about 160,000 clones, with roughly 88% found just once. Analyses pooled second doses at about 4 or about 12 weeks. The rearrangement links TRBV6-5 to TRBJ2-1; TRBD2 is a possible D gene (6 bases). The clonotype was recovered from an adult who received the AZD1222 COVID-19 vaccine. The sample in question was peripheral blood, obtained 28 days after the second AZD1222 dose. This chain's CDR3 is CASSSPGTSYNEQFF. CDR3 bases: TGTGCCAGCAGTTCCCCGGGGACTTCCTACAATGAGCAGTTCTTC.